This T cell receptor (beta chain) is drawn from a study of Ad26.COV2.S vaccination and SARS-CoV-2 variants. General study points: Marked by substantial breadth, spike-specific CD8+ and CD4+ T cell responses were reportedly seen after vaccination. Placebo and vaccine recipients had non-spike TCR breadth that was similar.

The CDR3 sequence is 13 residues long. The junction had 5 bases not matched to a gene; V was cut back by 6 bases and J by 5 bases. Treatment here: approximately 18 received Ad26.COV2.S at low or high dose, single or two shots; several received placebo; per-sample allocation not given. It was on day 63 after the first vaccine or placebo injection that samples were taken. An Ad26 vector expressing Wuhan-strain SARS-CoV-2 spike served as the vaccine. Profiled with immunoSEQ multiplex PCR; TCRdb holds only in-frame clones, not every one. Of a few hundred thousand clones detected, 70% to 90% appear once; the ten largest clones hold about 3.6%. Notes on this clone: What it binds is unknown.

This specimen was peripheral blood, taken in a trial of Ad26.COV2.S vaccine versus placebo. The chain carries TRBV12-3 or TRBV12-4 and TRBJ2-7; TRBD1 agrees at 9 bases. The receptor was isolated from a person between 18 and 60 years old who received the Ad26.COV2.S COVID-19 vaccine or a placebo. The CDR3 here is CASRGQGFHEQYF. The DNA for the CDR3 is TGTGCCAGCAGGGGACAGGGTTTCCACGAGCAGTACTTC.